A selection of T cell receptor beta chains follows, all from one sample in a study of T cells in Graves' hyperthyroidism and ophthalmopathy. TCRdb called the multiplex PCR reads again in MiXCR, with one record for every CDR3 protein. The table shows 550,000 to 600,000 distinct CDR3 sequences, with 12% to 15% occurring only once. The sequenced material came from blood. These receptors were taken from a woman aged 18-29 years with Graves' ophthalmopathy. CDR3s include the opening cysteine and the closing phenylalanine or tryptophan. D genes are given only for firm matches. The size entry is marked missing in some rows and otherwise reads once, few, many or a size class.

V gene	D gene	J gene	CDR3 length	clone size	CDR3 protein	CDR3 DNA
TRBV12-3/TRBV12-4	TRBD1	TRBJ2-2	16	many	CASKGTGDKNTGELFF	TGTGCCAGCAAAGGGACAGGCGATAAGAACACCGGGGAGCTGTTTTTT
TRBV29-1	TRBD1	TRBJ1-2	11	few	CSAGQDDGYTF	TGCAGCGCTGGACAGGACGATGGCTACACCTTC
TRBV2	.	TRBJ1-4	17	many	CASSMAGGAKSGEKLFF	TGTGCCAGCAGCATGGCGGGGGGCGCAAAGTCCGGTGAAAAACTGTTTTTT
TRBV2	.	TRBJ2-7	14	many	CASSVLTVTYEQYF	TGTGCCAGCAGTGTGTTAACAGTGACCTACGAGCAGTACTTC
TRBV4-2	TRBD2	TRBJ2-5	20	.	CASSQVPGLARGTLQETQYF	TGTGCCAGCAGCCAAGTCCCGGGACTAGCGAGAGGGACCCTCCAAGAGACCCAGTACTTC
TRBV11-2	TRBD1	TRBJ2-7	14	.	CASSPWTGIDEQYF	TGCGCCAGCAGCCCTTGGACAGGGATCGACGAGCAGTACTTC
TRBV20-1	.	TRBJ2-5	13	many	CSAYDITGETQYF	TGCAGTGCTTATGATATCACTGGCGAGACCCAGTACTTC
TRBV24-1	.	TRBJ2-1	15	many	CATSDLAGTHNEQFF	TGTGCCACCAGTGATTTGGCGGGTACCCACAATGAGCAGTTCTTC
TRBV29-1	TRBD1	TRBJ2-1	15	many	CSGSGGESSYNEQFF	TGCAGCGGTTCAGGGGGCGAAAGCTCCTACAATGAGCAGTTCTTC
TRBV4-1	.	TRBJ1-2	14	.	CASSQGRFNYGYTF	TGCGCCAGCAGCCAGGGCAGATTTAACTATGGCTACACCTTC
TRBV28	.	TRBJ1-1	12	.	CASSLKNGEAFF	TGTGCCAGCAGTTTAAAGAACGGGGAAGCTTTCTTT
TRBV9	.	TRBJ2-3	15	many	CASSVEGASTDTQYF	TGTGCCAGCAGCGTTGAGGGTGCTAGCACAGATACGCAGTATTTT
TRBV24-1	.	TRBJ2-1	15	many	CATSDLGAGEWEQFF	TGTGCCACCAGTGATTTAGGGGCCGGAGAATGGGAGCAGTTCTTC
TRBV20-1	.	TRBJ1-1	10	.	CSGHGTEAFF	TGCAGTGGGCACGGCACTGAAGCTTTCTTT
TRBV7-8	TRBD1	TRBJ2-1	17	many	CASSYRPRDRETEGQFF	TGTGCCAGCAGTTACCGTCCCCGGGACAGGGAAACAGAGGGGCAGTTCTTC
TRBV4-3	.	TRBJ2-1	13	.	CASSHLGGNEQFF	TGCGCCAGCAGCCACCTAGGGGGCAATGAGCAGTTCTTC
TRBV5-1	.	TRBJ1-1	12	few	CASSLDGAEAFF	TGCGCCAGCAGCTTGGACGGCGCTGAAGCTTTCTTT
TRBV27	.	TRBJ2-3	20	few	CATQGDRVNRVQIGRGAQYF	TGTGCCACCCAAGGGGACAGAGTAAACAGAGTACAGATTGGAAGGGGGGCGCAGTATTTT
TRBV19	.	TRBJ2-1	14	few	CASKRLSSYNEQFF	TGTGCCAGTAAAAGGCTTAGCTCCTACAATGAGCAGTTCTTC
TRBV2	.	TRBJ2-7	17	many	CASSEANLGTDNYEQYF	TGTGCCAGCAGTGAAGCAAATTTGGGGACCGATAACTACGAGCAGTACTTC
TRBV20-1	.	TRBJ2-7	12	many	CSARDTRYEQYF	TGCAGTGCTAGAGACACACGGTACGAGCAGTACTTC
TRBV12-3/TRBV12-4	.	TRBJ2-7	14	.	CVSRIGTGAGEQHF	TGTGTCAGCAGAATCGGGACGGGAGCGGGCGAGCAGCACTTC
TRBV11-2	.	TRBJ2-5	14	few	CASGGLRRGETQYF	TGTGCCAGCGGGGGACTCCGCCGGGGGGAGACCCAGTACTTC
TRBV7-6	TRBD1	TRBJ1-4	15	many	CASRPRQGPNEKLFF	TGTGCCAGCAGACCAAGACAGGGGCCCAATGAAAAACTGTTTTTT
TRBV11-2	TRBD2	TRBJ2-4	18	.	CASTPGLAGGLAKNIQYF	TGTGCCAGCACCCCCGGACTAGCGGGAGGACTAGCCAAAAACATTCAGTACTTC
TRBV28	TRBD2	TRBJ2-3	16	many	CASSSIIAGAADTQYF	TGTGCCAGCAGTTCCATAATAGCGGGAGCGGCAGATACGCAGTATTTT
TRBV3-1	TRBD2	TRBJ2-2	17	many	CASSPNPGTKNTGELFF	TGTGCCAGCAGCCCAAACCCCGGGACTAAGAACACCGGGGAGCTGTTTTTT
TRBV7-9	TRBD1	TRBJ1-1	14	many	CASTNTGEGTEAFF	TGTGCCAGCACCAATACAGGGGAGGGAACTGAAGCTTTCTTT
TRBV7-2	.	TRBJ1-6	14	.	CASGLAPQVLTLHF	TGTGCCAGCGGCTTAGCTCCACAAGTTCTCACCCTCCACTTT
TRBV12-3/TRBV12-4	.	TRBJ2-5	13	many	CASSLWRGETQYF	TGTGCCAGCAGTTTATGGAGGGGAGAGACCCAGTACTTC
TRBV20-1	TRBD2	TRBJ2-7	14	many	CSAESGVSSYEQYF	TGCAGTGCAGAAAGCGGGGTCAGCTCCTACGAGCAGTACTTC
TRBV20-1	TRBD1	TRBJ2-7	15	many	CSAPGWDSRNYEQYF	TGCAGTGCTCCGGGCTGGGACAGTCGAAACTACGAGCAGTACTTC
TRBV28	.	TRBJ1-2	13	many	CASGLGGARGYTF	TGTGCCAGTGGCCTTGGGGGGGCCAGAGGCTACACCTTC
TRBV19	.	TRBJ1-4	16	.	CASTPRDTATNEKLFF	TGTGCCAGTACCCCAAGGGACACTGCAACTAATGAAAAACTGTTTTTT
TRBV7-2	.	TRBJ2-1	16	many	CASSPRAGGPYNEQFF	TGTGCCAGCAGCCCTAGGGCTGGAGGGCCCTACAATGAGCAGTTCTTC
TRBV6-2/TRBV6-3	TRBD2	TRBJ2-7	17	.	CASSYSPSGPDSYEQYF	TGTGCCAGCAGTTACTCCCCTAGCGGCCCTGACTCCTACGAGCAGTACTTC
TRBV20-1	TRBD2	TRBJ2-7	13	many	CSAVPGRGYEQYF	TGCAGTGCTGTACCGGGGAGGGGTTACGAGCAGTACTTC
TRBV6-1	TRBD1	TRBJ1-1	15	few	CASSWGQIMNTEAFF	TGTGCCAGCAGCTGGGGACAGATCATGAACACTGAAGCTTTCTTT
TRBV3-1	TRBD2	TRBJ2-3	15	many	CASSQRRGGGDTQYF	TGTGCCAGCAGCCAACGGCGGGGCGGGGGAGATACGCAGTATTTT
TRBV5-1	.	TRBJ2-7	15	many	CASRSSGTPSVGQYF	TGCGCCAGCAGGTCGTCCGGGACTCCCTCGGTAGGGCAGTACTTC
TRBV24-1	.	TRBJ2-7	15	many	CATSGPPYRDQEQYF	TGTGCCACCAGTGGGCCTCCCTACCGGGACCAAGAGCAGTACTTC
TRBV18	.	TRBJ1-1	14	few	CASSPFGENNEAFF	TGTGCCAGCTCCCCCTTTGGGGAAAATAACGAAGCTTTCTTT
TRBV12-3/TRBV12-4	.	TRBJ1-1	16	few	CASSLDPGRSSSKAFF	TGTGCCAGCAGTTTAGACCCCGGACGGTCGTCGTCTAAAGCTTTCTTT
TRBV28	.	TRBJ2-7	14	many	CASSLSAVSYEQYF	TGTGCCAGCAGTTTATCGGCAGTTTCCTACGAGCAGTACTTC
TRBV24-1	.	TRBJ2-2	14	many	CATTGSGVTGELFF	TGTGCCACCACGGGTTCGGGAGTTACCGGGGAGCTGTTTTTT
TRBV5-1	.	TRBJ2-1	16	few	CASRSRTYSSYNEQFF	TGCGCCAGCAGGAGTCGGACTTACAGCTCCTACAATGAGCAGTTCTTC
TRBV18	.	TRBJ2-1	13	few	CASSPPLSDEQFF	TGTGCCAGCTCACCCCCACTGAGCGATGAGCAGTTCTTC
TRBV12-3/TRBV12-4	.	TRBJ2-5	14	many	CASSPGPNRETQYF	TGTGCCAGCAGTCCGGGACCTAATAGGGAGACCCAGTACTTC
TRBV10-3	.	TRBJ2-3	16	many	CAISEQEGTSTDTQYF	TGTGCCATCAGTGAGCAGGAGGGCACTAGCACAGATACGCAGTATTTT
TRBV13	.	TRBJ2-7	14	many	CASSPPDRLYEQYF	TGTGCCAGCAGCCCCCCCGACAGGCTGTACGAGCAGTACTTC
TRBV29-1	.	TRBJ2-4	12	few	CSVVDGRNIQYF	TGCAGCGTTGTAGACGGGAGAAACATTCAGTACTTC
TRBV28	.	TRBJ1-3	12	many	CASSFDGNTIYF	TGTGCCAGCAGTTTTGATGGAAACACCATATATTTT
TRBV29-1	.	TRBJ2-7	12	few	CSAWDTFYEQYF	TGCAGCGCCTGGGACACATTCTACGAGCAGTACTTC
TRBV30	TRBD2	TRBJ2-5	17	.	CAWSAPSGSGSWETQYF	TGTGCCTGGAGTGCCCCATCAGGTAGCGGGAGTTGGGAGACCCAGTACTTC
TRBV2	.	TRBJ1-2	12	many	CASSETVYGYTF	TGTGCCAGCAGTGAAACAGTCTATGGCTACACCTTC
TRBV20-1	.	TRBJ2-5	18	.	CSAREYGTFSWYQETQYF	TGCAGTGCTAGAGAATACGGGACATTCAGTTGGTACCAAGAGACCCAGTACTTC
TRBV9	TRBD2	TRBJ2-1	14	few	CASTPGLTNNEQFF	TGTGCCAGCACCCCGGGACTAACTAACAATGAGCAGTTCTTC